The next 10 T cell receptor beta chains were all read from a single sample in a study of patients and donors after allogeneic stem cell transplantation. TCRdb ran MiXCR on the RT-PCR reads and lists one entry per CDR3 protein. The data contain about 110,000 distinct CDR3 sequences, approximately 35% of them seen just once; the ten biggest clones take up around 25%. The sample was blood, either unsorted or a sorted T cell fraction (not recorded which). The receptors shown here come from a human donor who was either an allogeneic HSCT recipient or a stem cell or donor lymphocyte infusion donor (not recorded which). It is not recorded whose cells these are; they may come from a transplant donor.

The V gene is TRBV12-3 or TRBV12-4, the J gene TRBJ1-6, with D unresolved. The germline V and J ends were trimmed by 0 bases and 6 bases, with 6 bases remaining between them. The CDR3 spans 14 residues. In nucleotides, the CDR3 is TGTGCCAGCAGTTTAGCGCCTGGTAATTCACCCCTCCACTTT. Amino acids: CASSLAPGNSPLHF.

This clonotype appeared a few times. The CDR3 DNA reads as TGCAGTGCCAACCGGGACAGGGCTTACATTCAGTACTTC. Translating gives CSANRDRAYIQYF. V gene TRBV20-1 combines with J gene TRBJ2-4, with 9 bases lining up with TRBD1. The CDR3 length is 13 residues. The germline V gene has CDR1 DFQATT and CDR2 SNEGSKA (reference sequence). V gave up 6 bases and J gave up 8 bases; unmatched junction bases: 8.

The rearrangement links TRBV7-2 to TRBJ2-2; 9 bases are shared with TRBD2. V gave up 5 bases and J gave up 1 base; unmatched junction bases: 8. The germline gives CDR1 SGHTA, CDR2 FQGNSA. The CDR3 is 17 residues long. CDR3 DNA: TGTGCCAGCAGCCGACTACTAGCGGGTTGGAACACCGGGGAGCTGTTTTTT. Protein: CASSRLLAGWNTGELFF. Complete variable domain (other parts from reference TRBV7-2 and TRBJ2-2): GAGVSQSPSNKVTEKGKDVELRCDPISGHTALYWYRQSLGQGLEFLIYFQGNSAPDKSGLPSDRFSAERTGGSVSTLTIQRTQQEDSAVYLCASSRLLAGWNTGELFFGEGSRLTVL.

V gene TRBV6-2 or TRBV6-3 combines with J gene TRBJ2-7; D unclear. V lost 3 bases to trimming and J lost 2 bases, with 23 bases between them. The germline V gene has CDR1 MNHEY and CDR2 SVGEGT. This CDR3 is 18 amino acids long. The CDR3 DNA follows: TGTGCCAGCAGTTATCCGTTCGTCCTACCAATACACCCCTACGAGCAGTACTTC. Protein product: CASSYPFVLPIHPYEQYF.

This clonotype is a singleton in its sample. The chain recombines TRBV7-9 with TRBJ1-3, with D possibly being TRBD1 (5 bases). V lost 4 bases and J lost 6, with 19 bases in between. The CDR3 totals 16 residues. CDR1 SEHNR and CDR2 FQNEAQ come from the germline V gene (reference sequence). As DNA, the CDR3 is TGTGCCAGCAGCTCACTCCCGGGACGTCGGATAAACACCATATATTTT. It is translated as CASSSLPGRRINTIYF.

The chain links TRBV20-1 to TRBJ2-7; TRBD2 agrees at 9 bases. The germline gives CDR1 DFQATT, CDR2 SNEGSKA (reference sequence). This CDR3 comprises 16 residues. J lost 2 bases, V lost 0 bases, and 8 bases had no gene match. CDR3 loop: CSARDPTSGRPYEQYF. The CDR3 region has the DNA TGCAGTGCTAGAGACCCCACTAGCGGGCGACCCTACGAGCAGTACTTC.

This clonotype was detected a few times. The rearrangement joins TRBV20-1 to TRBJ2-7, with D hard to call. The length of the CDR3 is 14 residues. The V end lost 2 bases, the J end lost 2 bases, and 13 bases lay between the germline ends. CDR1 and CDR2 from the germline V gene are DFQATT and SNEGSKA (reference sequence). The CDR3 DNA is TGCAGTGCTAGAACCCTTGGGGTCCCCTACGAGCAGTACTTC. Its protein is CSARTLGVPYEQYF.

The genes are TRBV6-5 and TRBJ2-4, with D perhaps matching TRBD1 (5 bases). Between the trimmed V and J ends, which lost 4 bases and 8 bases, there was a span of 12 bases. Germline CDR1 is MNHEY and CDR2 is SVGAGI. The CDR3 runs to 13 residues. The CDR3 bases are TGTGCCAGCAGTTCGTCAGGGATTCACATTCAGTACTTC. Translated, it gives CASSSSGIHIQYF.

The rearrangement links TRBV12-3 or TRBV12-4 to TRBJ2-1, with D perhaps matching TRBD2 (6 bases). The CDR3 contains 17 residues. Deletions cut 7 bases from V and 0 bases from J, with 19 bases between. The CDR3 region is CASTRRGTGSSYNEQFF. The DNA for the CDR3 is TGTGCCAGCACCCGCCGGGGGACTGGGAGCTCCTACAATGAGCAGTTCTTC.

J is TRBJ1-2 and V is TRBV28, with D maybe TRBD1 (5 bases). The CDR3 has 12 amino acids. CDR1 is MDHEN, CDR2 SYDVKM, per germline. The V and J ends lost 7 bases and 8 bases respectively, with 14 bases between them. This CDR3 reads CASNAQGVGYTF. Here the CDR3 DNA reads TGTGCCAGCAACGCCCAGGGTGTCGGCTACACCTTC.